Listed here are 3 T cell receptor beta chains from one sample, sequenced in a study of cytomegalovirus exposure and HLA in healthy donors. The repertoire was sequenced with immunoSEQ multiplex PCR; TCRdb's copy has only in-frame clones and lacks some. The table includes 250,000 or so clones, 87% detected once. Sequencing input: PBMCs. The receptors were gathered from a man between 18 and 29 years old in good health and CMV-seropositive.

The V call is TRBV2, the J call TRBJ1-2; D may be TRBD1 (5 bases). Trimming removed 6 bases at V and 2 bases at J, with 13 bases between. CDR1 SNHLY and CDR2 FYNNEI come from the germline V gene. CDR3 length equals 14 residues. In DNA, the CDR3 is TGTGCCAGCAGGGAGGGGCAGAGAAACTATGGCTACACCTTC. Amino acids: CASREGQRNYGYTF.

This clone was recorded once. The chain uses TRBV30 and TRBJ2-5; TRBD2 aligns across 7 bases. The J segment lost 5 bases and the V segment lost 2 bases, leaving 11 bases of the junction unmatched. The CDR3 spans 15 residues. CDR1 GTSNPN and CDR2 SVGIG come from the germline V gene (reference sequence). The CDR3 DNA follows: TGTGCCTGGAGTAACGCGGGAGCCACCCGGGAGACCCAGTACTTC. Amino acid sequence: CAWSNAGATRETQYF. The full variable domain, in which reference TRBV30 and TRBJ2-5 provide the parts outside the CDR3, is SQTIHQWPATLVQPVGSPLSLECTVEGTSNPNLYWYRQAAGRGLQLLFYSVGIGQISSEVPQNLSASRPQDRQFILSSKKLLLSDSGFYLCAWSNAGATRETQYFGPGTRLLVL.

This clone came up once. V is TRBV6-1 and J is TRBJ1-1; D is unresolved. The CDR3 loop spans 13 amino acids. V lost 3 bases and J lost 3, with 8 bases in between. Germline loops: CDR1 MNHNS, CDR2 SASEGT. CDR3 loop: CASSDWRHTEAFF. CDR3 DNA: TGTGCCAGCAGTGATTGGCGGCACACTGAAGCTTTCTTT.